This is a list of T cell receptor beta chains from one sample in a study of shared clonotypes between healthy human individuals. Sequencing used immunoSEQ multiplex PCR; TCRdb keeps in-frame clones, though not all of them. The sample lists some 580,000 clones, approximately 97% seen once, with 0.057% in the top ten. Sequencing was carried out using naive CD4+ T cells sorted from blood. The source of these receptors is a woman in her 30s in good health. CDR3s include the opening cysteine and the closing phenylalanine or tryptophan. The order of the fields is D gene, clone size, V gene, J gene, CDR3 protein, CDR3 DNA. The D gene is left open where the match is weak. Clone size is stated in some rows and not others, as once, few, many or a class when expanded.

d_call: TRBD2; clone_size: -; v_call: TRBV7-9; j_call: TRBJ2-7; cdr3_aa: CASSFEREYDEQYF; cdr3_nt: TGTGCCAGCAGCTTCGAGCGGGAGTACGACGAGCAGTACTTC
d_call: -; clone_size: once; v_call: TRBV29-1; j_call: TRBJ1-2; cdr3_aa: CSVEELYGYTF; cdr3_nt: TGCAGCGTTGAAGAGTTGTATGGCTACACCTTC
d_call: -; clone_size: -; v_call: TRBV27; j_call: TRBJ2-2; cdr3_aa: CASSPAGGNTGELFF; cdr3_nt: TGTGCCAGCAGCCCCGCCGGAGGGAACACCGGGGAGCTGTTTTTT
d_call: -; clone_size: -; v_call: TRBV14; j_call: TRBJ2-7; cdr3_aa: CASSQRGGRDEQYF; cdr3_nt: TGTGCCAGCAGCCAGAGAGGGGGGCGCGACGAGCAGTACTTC
d_call: -; clone_size: -; v_call: TRBV6-6; j_call: TRBJ2-2; cdr3_aa: CASSYRYRSNTGELFF; cdr3_nt: TGTGCCAGCAGTTACAGGTACAGATCGAACACCGGGGAGCTGTTTTTT
d_call: -; clone_size: -; v_call: TRBV28; j_call: TRBJ1-5; cdr3_aa: CASTGLHEQPQHF; cdr3_nt: TGTGCCAGCACCGGCCTTCATGAGCAGCCCCAGCATTTT
d_call: -; clone_size: -; v_call: TRBV5-1; j_call: TRBJ1-1; cdr3_aa: CASSFVLWNTEAFF; cdr3_nt: TGCGCCAGCAGCTTCGTACTGTGGAACACTGAAGCTTTCTTT
d_call: -; clone_size: -; v_call: TRBV2; j_call: TRBJ2-7; cdr3_aa: CASRPARPHEQYF; cdr3_nt: TGTGCCAGCAGACCTGCGCGGCCTCACGAGCAGTACTTC
d_call: -; clone_size: once; v_call: TRBV18; j_call: TRBJ2-7; cdr3_aa: CASSPTQSYEQYF; cdr3_nt: TGTGCCAGCTCGCCGACTCAATCCTACGAGCAGTACTTC
d_call: -; clone_size: once; v_call: TRBV6-6; j_call: TRBJ1-1; cdr3_aa: CASRPAGAFF; cdr3_nt: TGTGCCAGCCGCCCGGCTGGAGCTTTCTTT
d_call: TRBD2; clone_size: once; v_call: TRBV5-8; j_call: TRBJ2-3; cdr3_aa: CASSPQTSGRTRKSTDTQYF; cdr3_nt: TGTGCCAGCAGCCCTCAGACTAGCGGGAGGACACGCAAAAGCACAGATACGCAGTATTTT
d_call: -; clone_size: -; v_call: TRBV5-4; j_call: TRBJ2-1; cdr3_aa: CASSLVSSNNEQFF; cdr3_nt: TGTGCCAGCAGCTTGGTGTCTTCTAACAATGAGCAGTTCTTC
d_call: TRBD2; clone_size: -; v_call: TRBV5-4; j_call: TRBJ2-1; cdr3_aa: CASSPGTNYNEQFF; cdr3_nt: TGTGCCAGCAGTCCCGGGACTAACTACAATGAGCAGTTCTTC
d_call: -; clone_size: -; v_call: TRBV14; j_call: TRBJ1-5; cdr3_aa: CASSTGLGPQHF; cdr3_nt: TGTGCCAGCAGCACAGGGTTGGGGCCCCAGCATTTT
d_call: TRBD2; clone_size: -; v_call: TRBV2; j_call: TRBJ2-5; cdr3_aa: CASSLLTSGQETQYF; cdr3_nt: TGTGCCAGCAGTTTGCTTACTAGCGGACAAGAGACCCAGTACTTC
d_call: TRBD2; clone_size: -; v_call: TRBV18; j_call: TRBJ2-7; cdr3_aa: CASSFLAGVNPYEQYF; cdr3_nt: TGTGCCAGCTCATTTCTAGCGGGAGTCAATCCTTACGAGCAGTACTTC
d_call: -; clone_size: once; v_call: TRBV4-1; j_call: TRBJ2-1; cdr3_aa: CASSQDPGALFNEQFF; cdr3_nt: TGCGCCAGCAGCCAAGATCCGGGGGCGCTTTTCAATGAGCAGTTCTTC
d_call: TRBD2; clone_size: once; v_call: TRBV27; j_call: TRBJ2-7; cdr3_aa: CASSLGLADYYEQYF; cdr3_nt: TGTGCCAGCAGTTTGGGACTAGCGGATTACTACGAGCAGTACTTC
d_call: -; clone_size: -; v_call: TRBV7-7; j_call: TRBJ2-3; cdr3_aa: CASSLGLADTQYF; cdr3_nt: TGTGCCAGCAGCTTAGGGCTAGCGGATACGCAGTATTTT
d_call: TRBD2; clone_size: -; v_call: TRBV7-8; j_call: TRBJ2-7; cdr3_aa: CASSPRLAPGYEQYF; cdr3_nt: TGTGCCAGCAGCCCCAGACTAGCGCCGGGCTACGAGCAGTACTTC
d_call: TRBD2; clone_size: -; v_call: TRBV2; j_call: TRBJ2-7; cdr3_aa: CASRGTSGSYEQYF; cdr3_nt: TGTGCCAGCAGGGGGACTAGCGGTAGCTACGAGCAGTACTTC
d_call: -; clone_size: -; v_call: TRBV2; j_call: TRBJ2-3; cdr3_aa: CASMRGTGEADTQYF; cdr3_nt: TGTGCCAGCATGAGGGGAACAGGGGAGGCAGATACGCAGTATTTT
d_call: TRBD2; clone_size: -; v_call: TRBV5-1; j_call: TRBJ2-5; cdr3_aa: CASSWTPGLGLETQYF; cdr3_nt: TGCGCCAGCAGCTGGACTCCGGGACTAGGGTTAGAGACCCAGTACTTC
d_call: -; clone_size: -; v_call: TRBV28; j_call: TRBJ2-7; cdr3_aa: CASSLLLGEQYF; cdr3_nt: TGTGCCAGCAGCCTCCTCCTTGGCGAGCAGTACTTC
d_call: -; clone_size: -; v_call: TRBV6-1; j_call: TRBJ2-7; cdr3_aa: CASRPQSSYEQYF; cdr3_nt: TGTGCCAGCAGACCCCAGAGCTCCTACGAGCAGTACTTC
d_call: -; clone_size: once; v_call: TRBV15; j_call: TRBJ1-2; cdr3_aa: CATSRDPRVGHGYTF; cdr3_nt: TGTGCCACCAGCAGAGATCCCAGGGTCGGACATGGCTACACCTTC
d_call: -; clone_size: -; v_call: TRBV19; j_call: TRBJ2-2; cdr3_aa: CASSIGQNTGELFF; cdr3_nt: TGTGCCAGTAGTATAGGACAGAACACCGGGGAGCTGTTTTTT
d_call: -; clone_size: -; v_call: TRBV27; j_call: TRBJ2-6; cdr3_aa: CASSPQGAKGANVLTF; cdr3_nt: TGTGCCAGCAGTCCACAGGGAGCAAAAGGGGCCAACGTCCTGACTTTC
d_call: TRBD1; clone_size: -; v_call: TRBV6-6; j_call: TRBJ1-2; cdr3_aa: CASSPNRGHGYTF; cdr3_nt: TGTGCCAGCAGTCCAAACAGGGGACATGGCTACACCTTC